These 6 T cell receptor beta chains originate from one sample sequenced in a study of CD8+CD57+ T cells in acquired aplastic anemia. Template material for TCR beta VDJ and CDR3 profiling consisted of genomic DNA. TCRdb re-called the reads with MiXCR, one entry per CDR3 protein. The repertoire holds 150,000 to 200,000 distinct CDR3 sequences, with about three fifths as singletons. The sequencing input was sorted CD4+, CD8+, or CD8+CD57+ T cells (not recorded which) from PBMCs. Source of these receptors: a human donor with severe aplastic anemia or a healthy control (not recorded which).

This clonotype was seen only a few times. This chain's CDR3 is CAISSGTGRMNTEAFF. In DNA form, the CDR3 reads TGTGCCATCTCGTCCGGGACAGGGCGTATGAACACTGAAGCTTTCTTT. The genes are TRBV10-3 and TRBJ1-1; 9 bases map to TRBD1. The CDR3 contains 16 residues. Trimming at V came to 8 bases and at J to 0 bases, leaving 10 bases not matched to a gene. Germline CDR1 and CDR2: ENHRY and SYGVKD.

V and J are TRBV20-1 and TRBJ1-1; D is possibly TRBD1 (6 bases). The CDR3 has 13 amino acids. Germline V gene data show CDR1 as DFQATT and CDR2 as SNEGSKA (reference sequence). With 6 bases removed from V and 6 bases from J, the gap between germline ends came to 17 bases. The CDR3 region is CSAEAGEGAEAFF. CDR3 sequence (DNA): TGCAGTGCCGAGGCAGGGGAGGGGGCTGAAGCTTTCTTT.

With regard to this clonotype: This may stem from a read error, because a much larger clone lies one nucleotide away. CDR3 coding DNA: TGTGCCAGCAGTCCCCCGACAGAGATCTACGAGCAGTACTTC. Translation gives CASSPPTEIYEQYF. V and J are TRBV25-1 and TRBJ2-7; tentatively, D is TRBD1 (5 bases). Germline V CDR1 and CDR2: MGHDK, SYGVNS. Trimming left V 5 bases short and J 3 bases short, with 14 bases between. The CDR3 has 14 amino acids.

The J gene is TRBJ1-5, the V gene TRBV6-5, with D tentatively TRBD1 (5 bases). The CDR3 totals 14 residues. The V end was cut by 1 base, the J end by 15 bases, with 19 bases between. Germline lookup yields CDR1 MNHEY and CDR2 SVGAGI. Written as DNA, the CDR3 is TGTGCCAGCAGTTACTGGGCAGGGAGAATGTCCCGGCATTTT. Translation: CASSYWAGRMSRHF.

The DNA of the CDR3 is TGTGCCAGCAGCCACGCCTTGGGGACTCAAGAGACCCAGTACTTC. Residues: CASSHALGTQETQYF. The chain is built from TRBV14 and TRBJ2-5, with D perhaps matching TRBD2 (6 bases). Germline values: CDR1 SGHDN, CDR2 FVKESK. Between the trimmed V and J ends, which lost 3 bases and 2 bases, there was a span of 13 bases. The CDR3 is 15 amino acids. Drawing the rest from reference TRBV14 and TRBJ2-5, the complete variable domain is EAGVTQFPSHSVIEKGQTVTLRCDPISGHDNLYWYRRVMGKEIKFLLHFVKESKQDESGMPNNRFLAERTGGTYSTLKVQPAELEDSGVYFCASSHALGTQETQYFGPGTRLLVL.

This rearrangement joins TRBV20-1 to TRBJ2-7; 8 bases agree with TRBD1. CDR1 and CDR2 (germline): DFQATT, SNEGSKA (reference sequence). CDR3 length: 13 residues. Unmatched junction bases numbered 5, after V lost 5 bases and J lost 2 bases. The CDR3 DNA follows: TGCAGTGCTGCGGACAGGGTAGCCTACGAGCAGTACTTC. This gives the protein CSAADRVAYEQYF.